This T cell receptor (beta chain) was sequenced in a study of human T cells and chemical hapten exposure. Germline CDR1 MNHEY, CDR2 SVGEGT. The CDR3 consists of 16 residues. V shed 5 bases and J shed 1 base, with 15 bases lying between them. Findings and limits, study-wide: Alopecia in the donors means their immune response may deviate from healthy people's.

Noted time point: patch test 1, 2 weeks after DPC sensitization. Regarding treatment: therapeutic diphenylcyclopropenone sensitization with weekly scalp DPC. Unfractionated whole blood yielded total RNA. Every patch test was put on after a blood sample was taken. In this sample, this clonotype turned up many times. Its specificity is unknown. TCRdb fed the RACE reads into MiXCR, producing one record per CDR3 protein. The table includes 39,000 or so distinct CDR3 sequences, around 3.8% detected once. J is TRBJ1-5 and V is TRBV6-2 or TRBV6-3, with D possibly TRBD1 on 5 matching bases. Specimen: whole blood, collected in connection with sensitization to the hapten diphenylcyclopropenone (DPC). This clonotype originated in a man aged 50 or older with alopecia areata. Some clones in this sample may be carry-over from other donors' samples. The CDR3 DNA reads TGTGCCAGCAGTACAGGACGACTTTTAAGCAATCAGCCCCAGCATTTT. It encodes CASSTGRLLSNQPQHF.